This record looks at one T cell receptor beta chain sequence and its context. Its antigen remains unidentified. The junction departs from the called germline gene at one end, perhaps through a read error. The data were taken from a study of CD8 T cells in ankylosing spondylitis. Study results and caveats: Reactive arthritis synovial fluid and blood were previously reported to contain some motif variants. In ankylosing spondylitis patients, matched synovial fluid reportedly showed significant enrichment of disease-linked clones. Seven or eight highly homologous variants formed a TCR beta motif that appeared characteristic of ankylosing spondylitis blood.

Scientists made TCR beta libraries using quantitative 5'-RACE with molecular barcodes. TCRdb passed the 5' RACE reads through MiXCR, listing each CDR3 protein once. Of 150,000 to 200,000 distinct CDR3 sequences listed, approximately 10% were seen once; the top ten hold under 35%. Germline CDR1 and CDR2: SGHRS and YFSETQ. The length of the CDR3 is 15 residues. Input material: blood, either unsorted or a sorted T cell fraction (not recorded which). The clonotype was recovered from a male donor with ankylosing spondylitis or in good health (not recorded which). This chain uses TRBV5-1 with TRBJ2-1; 9 nucleotides agree with TRBD2. The CDR3 loop is CASSLEAGGDNGQFF. The CDR3, as DNA: TGCGCCAGCAGCTTGGAGGCGGGAGGGGACAATGGGCAGTTCTTC.